This T cell receptor beta chain was identified in a study of blood T cells in healthy people across ages (dated by TCRdb to about 2015). Describing the broader study: In model experiments, template switching captured roughly one uniquely barcoded TCR beta cDNA molecule for every two T cells. Donors were grouped into four age groups: young (average roughly 16 years), middle-aged (about 40), aged (62) and long-lived (around 80). To avoid experimental bias, donors of different ages were spread randomly across the sequencing lanes. Age-related changes in TCR beta repertoire diversity were measured in the study by deep sequencing normalized with unique cDNA molecular identifiers. For two donors (one aged 18 to 30 and one aged 80 or older), the study analyzed two additional independent replicas of 1 million unique cDNA reads from the same blood draw. The investigation overall reported the following: Observed TCR beta diversity correlated strongly with the percentage of naive T cells measured by flow cytometry. As age increased, observed TCR beta diversity per million T cells dropped in a roughly linear way, and a significant reduction was already evident by age roughly 36. Donor CMV infection status was unknown, potentially confounding age-related changes in expanded clonotypes. Estimates of total diversity based on one million sequenced T cells were regarded as lower bounds and as underestimates. Since profiling was done on bulk unsorted PBMCs, naive and antigen-experienced compartments could not be conclusively compared. Compared with the aged group, the long-lived group had more naive CD4+ T cells, fewer expanded clones and increased TCR diversity, suggesting age selection.

Donors were a few dozen systemically healthy Caucasian individuals from Russia aged roughly 6 to 90 years. Around 10 milliliters of peripheral blood were collected from each donor into EDTA-treated Vacutainer tubes. Ficoll-Paque density-gradient centrifugation was used to isolate PBMCs, with at least 6 million per sample. Total RNA was extracted from PBMCs with Trizol reagent, with at least 6 micrograms obtained per sample. For every donor, an aliquot of PBMCs went through flow cytometry to measure the percentages of naive CD45RAhigh/CD27high T cells. Library construction relied on 5' RACE. This sample was sequenced with an Illumina HiSeq 2500. A second 7 to 11 cycle PCR used a sample-barcoded 5' primer and a J-beta primer mix. A template-switch 5' adaptor carrying 12 random nucleotides introduced a unique molecular identifier onto each TCR beta cDNA molecule. Each sample yielded at least 2.5 million CDR3-containing paired-end reads. First-strand cDNA was synthesized from all RNA with the Mint cDNA synthesis kit, primed by a TRBC-specific oligonucleotide. Following uracil-DNA glycosylase treatment, a first 18-cycle PCR with universal primers M1SS and BC2_uni_R was performed on all cDNA. Under the source paper's analysis protocol: Normalization of each sample was performed by random selection of 1 million high-quality reads, each carrying a distinct molecular identifier. Reads with shared molecular identifiers were discarded instead of being binned into consensus sequences. CDR3 identification, clonotype clustering and error correction used MiTCR with a Q25 quality threshold and the strictest error-elimination algorithm. A nonparametric unseen species model with Euler transformation was used to estimate lower-bound total TCR beta diversity. TCRdb reworked the public reads: Q25 trimming with fastp, MiXCR clone assembly, productive beta chains retained. Rows are combined by CDR3 protein, so each entry shows the most common genes and DNA. The V and J calls, along with clone size, are taken from TCRdb and not from the paper's own processing. Here the sample has around 1,100,000 distinct CDR3 sequences; around two fifths occur a single time. In total, the top ten clones hold around 13% of the sample.

Details on this clonotype: The target of this receptor is not known. Base qualities are missing; no much larger clone stands one base away.

Trimming takes 6 bases from V and 6 bases from J, and the germline ends sit 14 bases apart. The CDR3 has 14 amino acids, counting the end cysteine and phenylalanine. Of the read, only the CDR3 DNA is kept; its 42 bases are in frame from base 1. Per the germline V gene, MNHEY is the CDR1 and SVGAGI is the CDR2. The chain links TRBV6-5 with TRBJ2-2; the D gene identity is not certain. This sequence was found in a man aged 18-30 years in good health. Sequenced: blood. The sequence in DNA is TGTGCCAGCAGCTCGACGGCGGTAGCCGGGGAGCTGTTTTTT. It encodes CASSSTAVAGELFF.